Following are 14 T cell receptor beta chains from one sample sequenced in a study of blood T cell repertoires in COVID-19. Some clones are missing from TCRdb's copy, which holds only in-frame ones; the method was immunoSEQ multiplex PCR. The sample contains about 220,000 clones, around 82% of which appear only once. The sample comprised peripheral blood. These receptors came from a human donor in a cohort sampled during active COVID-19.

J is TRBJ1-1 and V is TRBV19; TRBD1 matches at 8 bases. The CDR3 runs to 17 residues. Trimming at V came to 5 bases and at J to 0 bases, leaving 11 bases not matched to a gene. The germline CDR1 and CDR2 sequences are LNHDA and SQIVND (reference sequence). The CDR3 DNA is TGTGCCAGTAGTTTCAGCGGACAGGGACGAATGAACACTGAAGCTTTCTTT. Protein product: CASSFSGQGRMNTEAFF.

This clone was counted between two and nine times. In nucleotides, the CDR3 is TGTGCCAGCAGTTCCCGGGACATAGATAATTCACCCCTCCACTTT. It is translated as CASSSRDIDNSPLHF. The chain joins TRBV5-5 to TRBJ1-6; a possible D gene is TRBD1 (6 bases). The germline V and J ends were trimmed by 5 bases and 5 bases, with 14 bases remaining between them. Germline-derived CDR1 and CDR2 are SGHKS and YYEKEE (reference sequence). CDR3 length: 15 residues.

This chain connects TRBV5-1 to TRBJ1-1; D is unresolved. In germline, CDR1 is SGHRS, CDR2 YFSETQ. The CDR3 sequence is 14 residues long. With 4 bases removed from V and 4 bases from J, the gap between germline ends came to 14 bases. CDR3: CASSVLGVGTEAFF. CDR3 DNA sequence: TGCGCCAGCAGCGTCCTCGGGGTGGGCACTGAAGCTTTCTTT.

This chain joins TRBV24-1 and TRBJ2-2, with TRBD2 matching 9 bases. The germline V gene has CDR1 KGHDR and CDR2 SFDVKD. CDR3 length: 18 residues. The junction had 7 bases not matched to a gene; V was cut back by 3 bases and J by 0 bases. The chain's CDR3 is CATSDQRLAESNTGELFF. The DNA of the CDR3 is TGTGCCACCAGTGATCAAAGACTAGCGGAGTCGAACACCGGGGAGCTGTTTTTT.

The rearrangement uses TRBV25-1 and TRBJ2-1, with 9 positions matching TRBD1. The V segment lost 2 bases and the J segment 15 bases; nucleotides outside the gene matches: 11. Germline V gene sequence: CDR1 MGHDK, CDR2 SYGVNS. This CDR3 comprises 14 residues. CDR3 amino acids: CASSELRDREGWFF. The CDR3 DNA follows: TGTGCCAGCAGTGAACTGAGGGACAGGGAAGGTTGGTTCTTC.

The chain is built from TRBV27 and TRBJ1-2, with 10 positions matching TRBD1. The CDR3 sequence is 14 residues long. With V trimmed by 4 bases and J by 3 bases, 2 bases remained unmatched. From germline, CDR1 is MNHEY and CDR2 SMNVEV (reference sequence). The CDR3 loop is CASSWTGGDYGYTF. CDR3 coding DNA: TGTGCCAGCAGTTGGACAGGGGGGGACTATGGCTACACCTTC.

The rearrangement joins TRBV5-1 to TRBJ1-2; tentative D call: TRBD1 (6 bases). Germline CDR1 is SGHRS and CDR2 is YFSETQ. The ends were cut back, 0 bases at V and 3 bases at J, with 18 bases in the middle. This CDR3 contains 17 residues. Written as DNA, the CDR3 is TGCGCCAGCAGCTTGGTCCGGGGCCCGACAGGATACTATGGCTACACCTTC. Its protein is CASSLVRGPTGYYGYTF.

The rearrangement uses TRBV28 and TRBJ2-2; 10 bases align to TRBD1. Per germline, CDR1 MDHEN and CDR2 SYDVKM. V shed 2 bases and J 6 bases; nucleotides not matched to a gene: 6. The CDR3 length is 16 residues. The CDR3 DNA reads TGTGCCAGCAGTTTAGCCGACAGGGGGCTTGCCGGGGAGCTGTTTTTT. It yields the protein CASSLADRGLAGELFF.

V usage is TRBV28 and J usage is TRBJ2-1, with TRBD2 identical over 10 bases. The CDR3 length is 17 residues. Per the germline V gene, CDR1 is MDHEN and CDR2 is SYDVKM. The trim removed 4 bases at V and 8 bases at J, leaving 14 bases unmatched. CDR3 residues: CASSSPPPQREGHEQFF. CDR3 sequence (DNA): TGTGCCAGCAGTTCCCCCCCGCCCCAGCGGGAGGGCCATGAGCAGTTCTTC.

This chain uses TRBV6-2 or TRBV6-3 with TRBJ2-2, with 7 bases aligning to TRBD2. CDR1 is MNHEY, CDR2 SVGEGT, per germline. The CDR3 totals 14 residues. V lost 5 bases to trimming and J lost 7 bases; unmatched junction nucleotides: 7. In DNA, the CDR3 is TGTGCCAGCAGTACCGGACTAGTCGGCGGGGAGCTGTTTTTT. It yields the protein CASSTGLVGGELFF.

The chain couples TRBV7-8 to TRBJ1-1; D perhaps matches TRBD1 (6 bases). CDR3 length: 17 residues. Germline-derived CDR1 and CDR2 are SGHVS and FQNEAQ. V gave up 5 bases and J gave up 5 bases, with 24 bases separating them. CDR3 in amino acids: CASSPTGGAGARTEAFF. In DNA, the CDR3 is TGTGCCAGCAGCCCTACGGGGGGGGCGGGGGCGAGGACTGAAGCTTTCTTT.

CDR3 residues: CARSGADRSSANNQPQHF. Written as DNA, the CDR3 is TGTGCCAGAAGCGGGGCGGACAGGAGCTCCGCTAACAATCAGCCCCAGCATTTT. The rearrangement joins TRBV5-3 to TRBJ1-5; 7 bases line up with TRBD1. TRBV5-3 is designated an ORF whose function remains uncertain. This CDR3 has 18 residues. Unmatched junction bases numbered 16, after V lost 4 bases and J lost 3 bases.

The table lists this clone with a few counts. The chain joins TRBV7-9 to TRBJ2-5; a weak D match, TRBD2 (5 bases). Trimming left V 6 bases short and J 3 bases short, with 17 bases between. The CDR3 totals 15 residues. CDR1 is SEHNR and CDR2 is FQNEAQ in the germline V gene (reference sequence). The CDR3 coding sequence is TGTGCCAGCAGTCAAACTGGAGGTTTTGAAGAGACCCAGTACTTC. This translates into CASSQTGGFEETQYF. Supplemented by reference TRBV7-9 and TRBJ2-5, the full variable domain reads DTGVSQNPRHKITKRGQNVTFRCDPISEHNRLYWYRQTLGQGPEFLTYFQNEAQLEKSRLLSDRFSAERPKGSFSTLEIQRTEQGDSAMYLCASSQTGGFEETQYFGPGTRLLVL.

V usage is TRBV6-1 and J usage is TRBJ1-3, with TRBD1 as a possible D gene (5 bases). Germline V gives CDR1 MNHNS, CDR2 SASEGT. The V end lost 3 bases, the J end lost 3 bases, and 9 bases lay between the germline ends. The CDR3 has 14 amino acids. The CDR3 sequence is CASSETVHGNTIYF. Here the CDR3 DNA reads TGTGCCAGCAGTGAGACAGTGCATGGAAACACCATATATTTT.